The 23 T cell receptor beta chains reported below all come from one sample, sequenced in a study of blood T cell repertoires in COVID-19. Data came from immunoSEQ multiplex PCR; TCRdb stores just in-frame clones and leaves some out. Of tens of thousands of clones listed, 88% are singletons. Sequenced sample: peripheral blood. Receptors originate from a man between 65 and 85 years old in a cohort sampled during active COVID-19.

The V gene is TRBV7-2, the J gene TRBJ1-2; the D gene is possibly TRBD1 (6 bases). Germline assignment: CDR1 SGHTA and CDR2 FQGNSA. The CDR3 runs to 14 residues. V was shortened by 2 bases and J by 7 bases, with 14 bases between the two germline ends. In nucleotides, the CDR3 is TGTGCCAGCAGCTTAACAGGGTTAGTCTCTGGCTACACCTTC. Its translation: CASSLTGLVSGYTF.

The chain is built from TRBV28 and TRBJ1-5; 7 nucleotides match TRBD1. Germline assignment: CDR1 MDHEN and CDR2 SYDVKM. V lost 7 bases and J lost 3; bases outside the gene matches: 9. The CDR3 contains 15 residues. As DNA, the CDR3 is TGTGCCAGCACTGAGACAGGGTCTGTCAATCAGCCCCAGCATTTT. Its protein product is CASTETGSVNQPQHF.

This CDR3 reads CASSPYFRTSGTEQYF. CDR3 nucleotide sequence: TGTGCCAGCAGCCCCTACTTTCGGACTAGCGGGACGGAGCAGTACTTC. The chain employs TRBV7-9 and TRBJ2-7, with 12 positions matching TRBD2. The germline V gene encodes CDR1 SEHNR and CDR2 FQNEAQ (reference sequence). The CDR3 totals 16 residues. V was pared by 5 bases and J by 7 bases, with 12 bases of the junction left unmatched. Supplemented by reference TRBV7-9 and TRBJ2-7, the full variable domain reads DTGVSQNPRHKITKRGQNVTFRCDPISEHNRLYWYRQTLGQGPEFLTYFQNEAQLEKSRLLSDRFSAERPKGSFSTLEIQRTEQGDSAMYLCASSPYFRTSGTEQYFGPGTRLTVT.

This chain joins TRBV6-2 or TRBV6-3 and TRBJ1-1, with D perhaps matching TRBD1 (6 bases). CDR3 size: 18 residues. Deletions cut 0 bases from V and 5 bases from J, with 22 bases between. CDR1 is MNHEY and CDR2 is SVGEGT in the germline V gene. The CDR3 loop is CASSYSTRFGQGKTEAFF. DNA of the CDR3: TGTGCCAGCAGTTACTCGACTCGGTTCGGTCAGGGGAAAACTGAAGCTTTCTTT.

The gene calls are TRBV18 and TRBJ2-5; no firm D call. V lost 2 bases, J lost 1 base, and 11 bases lay in between. The CDR3 has 15 amino acids. Germline V gene lookup returns CDR1 KGHSH and CDR2 LQKENI. CDR3 DNA: TGTGCCAGCTCACCAAATTTCGGCGGCCAAGAGACCCAGTACTTC. Translated: CASSPNFGGQETQYF.

This chain joins TRBV4-3 and TRBJ1-2, with TRBD1 as a possible D gene (6 bases). Trimming shortened V by 0 bases and J by 4 bases, and 15 bases separated the two germline ends. The CDR3 loop spans 16 amino acids. Germline V CDR1 and CDR2: LGHNA, YSLEER. This CDR3 is CASSQDHTGFGYGYTF. The CDR3 DNA follows: TGCGCCAGCAGCCAAGATCATACAGGGTTTGGCTATGGCTACACCTTC.

This sequence joins TRBV6-5 and TRBJ2-7, with D maybe TRBD1 (7 bases). The CDR3 length is 16 residues. V lost 0 bases and J 6 bases, leaving 18 bases between the germline ends. Germline lookup yields CDR1 MNHEY and CDR2 SVGAGI. The CDR3 nucleotides are TGTGCCAGCAGTTACTCGAGAGGGGGCCGGGGAGGCGAGCAGTACTTC. Amino acids: CASSYSRGGRGGEQYF.

The chain uses TRBV10-3 and TRBJ1-6; perhaps TRBD1 as D (5 bases). CDR1 is ENHRY, CDR2 SYGVKD, per germline. CDR3 size: 17 residues. The germline V and J ends were trimmed by 6 bases and 7 bases, with 22 bases remaining between them. CDR3 nucleotide sequence: TGTGCCATCAGCGGGGGGGTCTGGGGCCAAGACAATTCACCCCTCCACTTT. This translates into CAISGGVWGQDNSPLHF.

This chain joins TRBV6-5 and TRBJ1-1; D gene unclear. Trimming left V 5 bases short and J 1 base short, with 8 bases between. Germline lookup yields CDR1 MNHEY and CDR2 SVGAGI. The CDR3 runs 13 residues. CDR3 residues: CASSTHGNTEAFF. DNA of the CDR3: TGTGCCAGCAGTACCCACGGGAACACTGAAGCTTTCTTT.

The rearrangement links TRBV7-9 to TRBJ2-3; D is ambiguous. Trimming cost V 5 bases and J 0 bases, with 9 bases left between them. This CDR3 has 14 residues. Per germline, CDR1 SEHNR and CDR2 FQNEAQ (reference sequence). The CDR3: CASSRGLSTDTQYF. The CDR3 bases are TGTGCCAGCAGCCGCGGCCTTAGCACAGATACGCAGTATTTT. Filled out from reference TRBV7-9 and TRBJ2-3, the complete variable domain reads DTGVSQNPRHKITKRGQNVTFRCDPISEHNRLYWYRQTLGQGPEFLTYFQNEAQLEKSRLLSDRFSAERPKGSFSTLEIQRTEQGDSAMYLCASSRGLSTDTQYFGPGTRLTVL.

The rearrangement uses TRBV28 and TRBJ1-6; 7 bases match TRBD1. CDR1 and CDR2 (germline): MDHEN, SYDVKM. This CDR3 has 16 residues. Germline trimming cut 5 bases from V and 4 bases from J; bases unmatched to any gene: 8. The CDR3 DNA reads as TGTGCCAGCAGTGTCCGGGACAGAGTATATAATTCACCCCTCCACTTT. It specifies CASSVRDRVYNSPLHF.

CDR3 nucleotides: TGTGCCAGCAGCTTGACTAGCGGGAATAATGAGCAGTTCTTC. It yields the protein CASSLTSGNNEQFF. The chain links TRBV6-6 to TRBJ2-1; 11 bases align to TRBD2. Trimming removed 6 bases from V and 7 bases from J; junction bases left unmatched: 5. Germline values: CDR1 MNHNY, CDR2 SVGAGI (reference sequence). The CDR3 runs to 14 residues.

The genes are TRBV20-1 and TRBJ2-2, with TRBD2 identical over 12 bases. The germline V gene encodes CDR1 DFQATT and CDR2 SNEGSKA (reference sequence). Trimming cost V 3 bases and J 5 bases; bases outside gene matches: 7. The CDR3 contains 16 residues. CDR3 nucleotide sequence: TGCAGTGCTAGTTCCGGACTAGCGGGAAGGACCGGGGAGCTGTTTTTT. Encoded protein: CSASSGLAGRTGELFF.

The rearrangement links TRBV5-4 to TRBJ1-1; perhaps TRBD1 as D (5 bases). The V end lost 1 base, the J end lost 1 base, and 11 bases lay between the germline ends. There are 15 residues in the CDR3. From germline, CDR1 is SGHNT and CDR2 YYREEE (reference sequence). CDR3 protein: CASSLNGHGNTEAFF. The CDR3, as DNA: TGTGCCAGCAGCTTGAACGGACACGGGAACACTGAAGCTTTCTTT.

The chain links TRBV2 to TRBJ1-6; D is uncertain. The CDR3 is 14 amino acids. Germline-derived CDR1 and CDR2 are SNHLY and FYNNEI. Trimming took off 4 bases at V and 7 bases at J, with 11 bases between the two ends. The CDR3 sequence: CASSVPLENSPLHF. CDR3 nucleotides: TGTGCCAGCAGTGTCCCGCTGGAGAATTCACCCCTCCACTTT.

In this sample, this clone turned up once. This sequence joins TRBV5-1 and TRBJ2-3; D gene uncertain. Germline V gene lookup returns CDR1 SGHRS and CDR2 YFSETQ. The germline V and J ends were trimmed by 3 bases and 0 bases, with 5 bases remaining between them. CDR3 length: 13 amino acids. The CDR3: CASSSTSTDTQYF. The CDR3 region has the DNA TGCGCCAGCAGCTCTACTAGCACAGATACGCAGTATTTT.

As concerns this clone: Germline is not matched at one junction end, which may reflect a read error. The V gene is TRBV7-7, the J gene TRBJ2-1; tentatively, D is TRBD1 (6 bases). Germline-derived CDR1 and CDR2 are SSHAT and FNYEAQ (reference sequence). This CDR3 is built from 16 residues. CDR3 sequence (DNA): TGTGCTAGCAGCGCCTCCAGAACAGGGCGGACCAATGAGCAGTTCTTC. This translates into CASSASRTGRTNEQFF.

This chain links TRBV28 with TRBJ1-2, with 7 bases identical to TRBD1. The CDR3 runs to 14 residues. Germline CDR1 reads MDHEN; CDR2 reads SYDVKM. With V trimmed by 3 bases and J by 4 bases, 5 bases remained unmatched. CDR3 loop: CASSFEGAPYGYTF. In DNA form, the CDR3 reads TGTGCCAGCAGTTTTGAGGGGGCGCCCTATGGCTACACCTTC.

The chain uses TRBV12-3 or TRBV12-4 and TRBJ2-5, with D unresolved. The ends were cut back, 6 bases at V and 4 bases at J, with 9 bases in the middle. The CDR3 length is 12 residues. This CDR3 is CASREKRETQYF. The CDR3 DNA sequence: TGTGCCAGCAGGGAGAAACGAGAGACCCAGTACTTC.

This clone was observed once. The chain uses TRBV25-1 and TRBJ2-7; 8 bases map to TRBD1. This CDR3 comprises 15 residues. With 0 bases clipped from V and 6 bases from J, the junction kept 7 bases outside the gene matches. The V gene's germline CDR1 is MGHDK and CDR2 SYGVNS. The CDR3 spells CASSEYGDRLFEQYF. The CDR3 coding sequence is TGTGCCAGCAGTGAATATGGGGACAGGCTGTTCGAGCAGTACTTC.

This clone has more than one count but fewer than ten. The chain employs TRBV3-1 (or the pseudogene TRBV3-2) and TRBJ1-5; no clear D. The CDR3 loop spans 13 amino acids. V lost 1 base, J lost 7 bases, and 8 bases lay in between. Germline assignment: CDR1 LGHDT and CDR2 YNNKEL (reference sequence). CDR3 bases: TGTGCCAGCAGCCAAGGAGTGGGCCAGCCCCAGCATTTT. This translates into CASSQGVGQPQHF.

This clone was counted between two and nine times. The V and J genes are TRBV29-1 and TRBJ1-2, with 12 bases identical to TRBD1. The CDR3 loop spans 14 amino acids. Germline V gives CDR1 SQVTM, CDR2 ANQGSEA. The junction had 10 bases not matched to a gene; V was cut back by 7 bases and J by 7 bases. The CDR3 is CSAPGTGGVSGYTF. CDR3 nucleotides: TGCAGCGCCCCCGGGACAGGGGGCGTTAGTGGCTACACCTTC.

This chain connects TRBV7-2 to TRBJ2-7; TRBD1 agrees at 8 bases. The CDR3 sequence is 16 residues long. Germline V gene lookup returns CDR1 SGHTA and CDR2 FQGNSA. V trimming: 4 bases; J trimming: 7 bases; junction bases outside the gene matches: 15. In nucleotides, the CDR3 is TGTGCCAGCAGCTGGCAAGGGACAGGCGGCGGGTGGGAGCAGTACTTC. It encodes CASSWQGTGGGWEQYF.